Shown below are 3 T cell receptor beta chains from a single sample sequenced in a study of T-cell reconstitution after alpha-beta-depleted transplantation in children. TCRbeta library construction was performed incorporating unique molecular identifiers. TCRdb re-analysed the PCR reads in MiXCR, keeping a single row per CDR3 protein. The sample shows around 480,000 distinct CDR3 sequences, 30% to 35% of them seen only once. Here the sequenced sample was PBMCs from the stem cell graft donor, taken from the stem cell graft. The receptors were gathered from a human donor who donated a stem cell graft to a child with aplastic anemia.

This clonotype came up once. The CDR3 bases are TGCTACGCAGGAAGTGGAAACACCATATATTTT. Encoded protein: CYAGSGNTIYF. The genes are TRBV20-1 and TRBJ1-3; D unclear. CDR1 DFQATT and CDR2 SNEGSKA come from the germline V gene (reference sequence). The length of the CDR3 is 11 residues.

The chain employs TRBV5-6 and TRBJ2-1; TRBD2 matches 11 bases. This CDR3 has 17 residues. With 0 bases clipped from V and 6 bases from J, the junction kept 8 bases outside the gene matches. Germline loops: CDR1 SGHDT, CDR2 YYEEEE. CDR3 sequence: CASSLEELAGVPNEQFF. CDR3 DNA: TGTGCCAGCAGCTTGGAGGAACTAGCGGGAGTACCCAATGAGCAGTTCTTC.

This chain connects TRBV7-9 to TRBJ2-1; D remains unclear. The V end lost 2 bases, the J end lost 10 bases, and 18 bases lay between the germline ends. The CDR3 has 15 residues. Germline CDR1 reads SEHNR; CDR2 reads FQNEAQ (reference sequence). The CDR3 DNA reads as TGTGCCAGCAGCTTAAAGGGTCCCAATAGTCGCGAGCAGTTCTTC. Protein: CASSLKGPNSREQFF.